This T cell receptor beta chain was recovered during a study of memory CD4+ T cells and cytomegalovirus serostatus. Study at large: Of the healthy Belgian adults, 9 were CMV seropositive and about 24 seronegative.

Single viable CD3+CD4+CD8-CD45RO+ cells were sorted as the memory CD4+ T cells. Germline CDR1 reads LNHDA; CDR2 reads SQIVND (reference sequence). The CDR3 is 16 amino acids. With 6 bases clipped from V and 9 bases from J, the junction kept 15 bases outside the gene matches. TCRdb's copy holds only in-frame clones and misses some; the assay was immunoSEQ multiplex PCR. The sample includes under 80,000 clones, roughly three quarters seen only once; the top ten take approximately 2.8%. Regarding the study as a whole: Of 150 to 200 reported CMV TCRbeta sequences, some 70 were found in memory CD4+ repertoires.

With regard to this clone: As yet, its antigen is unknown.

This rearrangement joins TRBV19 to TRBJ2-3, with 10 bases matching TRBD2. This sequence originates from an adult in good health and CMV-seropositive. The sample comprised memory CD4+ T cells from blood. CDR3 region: CASSTGTSVGLGTQYF. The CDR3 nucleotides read TGTGCCAGTAGCACGGGGACTAGCGTGGGTTTAGGGACGCAGTATTTT.